This TCR beta chain emerged from a study of cytomegalovirus exposure and HLA in healthy donors. Study-wide findings and caveats: It was approximately 160 TCR beta chains that were listed as cytomegalovirus-associated.

The PCR ran on 60 Vbeta and 13 Jbeta primers. In the original analysis: Later, roughly 80 million unique TCR beta chains were counted in an analysis, and approximately 10 million of them were shared. The data were produced by immunoSEQ multiplex PCR, yet TCRdb's version contains in-frame clones alone and is incomplete. D and trimming come from the DNA, and the V and J calls and clone size come from that table. The sample lists 150,000 to 200,000 clones; roughly 75% were seen once. As for this clone: Its specificity is unknown.

The CDR3 covers 16 residues. V lost 0 bases and J lost 7, with 16 bases in between. Germline-derived CDR1 and CDR2 are SGDLS and YYNGEE. The specimen was PBMCs. The receptor was derived from a female donor in good health and CMV-seronegative. The chain couples TRBV9 to TRBJ1-4, with D perhaps matching TRBD1 (5 bases). CDR3 in amino acids: CASSVGSAAQGEKLFF. CDR3 bases: TGTGCCAGCAGCGTAGGAAGCGCGGCGCAGGGTGAAAAACTGTTTTTT.